The next 27 T cell receptor beta chains were all read from a single sample in a study of cytomegalovirus exposure and HLA in healthy donors. Amplification used 60 Vbeta primers and 13 Jbeta primers. Using immunoSEQ multiplex PCR, the repertoire was profiled, and TCRdb retains in-frame clones only, with some absent. Of 160,000 or so clones detected, around 88% appear once; the ten largest clones hold around 0.85%. Sequencing was carried out using PBMCs. These receptors came from a woman aged 25-40 years in good health and CMV-seronegative.

V and J are TRBV29-1 and TRBJ1-3; TRBD1 matches 9 bases. The CDR3 consists of 13 residues. J was trimmed by 4 bases and V by 7 bases; bases with no gene match: 5. Germline values: CDR1 SQVTM, CDR2 ANQGSEA. CDR3: CSAWDRAGNTIYF. The CDR3 DNA is TGCAGCGCATGGGACAGGGCAGGAAACACCATATATTTT.

The J gene is TRBJ2-2, the V gene TRBV15; 9 bases line up with TRBD1. Per germline, CDR1 LNHNV and CDR2 YYDKDF (reference sequence). This CDR3 is built from 14 residues. V gave up 6 bases and J gave up 1 base; unmatched junction bases: 0. The DNA for the CDR3 is TGTGCCACCAGGGACAGGGGGAACACCGGGGAGCTGTTTTTT. Translating it yields CATRDRGNTGELFF.

This chain joins TRBV4-1 and TRBJ1-5; 9 positions agree with TRBD1. Germline V gene lookup returns CDR1 MGHRA and CDR2 YSYEKL. The ends lost 1 base at V and 6 bases at J; junction bases unmatched: 7. The CDR3 consists of 16 residues. CDR3 bases: TGCGCCAGCAGCCAAGTATCGGGACAGGGCTTTCAGCCCCAGCATTTT. Amino acid sequence: CASSQVSGQGFQPQHF.

The rearrangement joins TRBV6-1 to TRBJ2-1; 7 nucleotides match TRBD1. The CDR3 loop spans 15 amino acids. V shed 7 bases, J shed 0 bases, and the junction held 6 bases outside the gene matches. The germline V gene has CDR1 MNHNS and CDR2 SASEGT. The CDR3 DNA reads TGTGCCAGCACCTTGGGACAGTCCTCCTACAATGAGCAGTTCTTC. This sequence encodes CASTLGQSSYNEQFF.

This CDR3 is CASRYTGGGKGEQYF. CDR3 nucleotides: TGTGCCAGCAGATATACGGGGGGAGGGAAGGGCGAGCAGTACTTC. The chain couples TRBV5-6 to TRBJ2-7; 7 positions match TRBD2. After removal of 5 bases from V and 6 bases from J, the junction contained 14 bases not matched to a gene. Germline V lookup: CDR1 SGHDT, CDR2 YYEEEE. The CDR3 is made up of 15 amino acids. Based on the CDR3 plus reference TRBV5-6 and TRBJ2-7, the full variable domain is DAGVTQSPTHLIKTRGQQVTLRCSPKSGHDTVSWYQQALGQGPQFIFQYYEEEERQRGNFPDRFSGHQFPNYSSELNVNALLLGDSALYLCASRYTGGGKGEQYFGPGTRLTVT.

The chain carries TRBV7-2 and TRBJ1-4; no reliable D call. This CDR3 has 13 amino acids. Deletions cut 2 bases from V and 8 bases from J, with 9 bases between. Per the germline V gene, CDR1 is SGHTA and CDR2 is FQGNSA. The CDR3 region has the DNA TGTGCCAGCAGCTTATCGTCGAGGGAAAAACTGTTTTTT. It translates to CASSLSSREKLFF. The whole variable domain, filled in from reference TRBV7-2 and TRBJ1-4, reads GAGVSQSPSNKVTEKGKDVELRCDPISGHTALYWYRQSLGQGLEFLIYFQGNSAPDKSGLPSDRFSAERTGGSVSTLTIQRTQQEDSAVYLCASSLSSREKLFFGSGTQLSVL.

This chain connects TRBV18 to TRBJ2-6, with TRBD2 matching 7 bases. With V trimmed by 0 bases and J by 2 bases, 1 base remained unmatched. The CDR3 consists of 16 residues. The germline CDR1 and CDR2 sequences are KGHSH and LQKENI. The CDR3 sequence is CASSPPRGAGANVLTF. The CDR3 coding sequence is TGTGCCAGCTCACCACCACGGGGGGCTGGGGCCAACGTCCTGACTTTC.

This chain joins TRBV4-1 and TRBJ1-6; D gene unclear. Looked up from germline, CDR1 is MGHRA and CDR2 is YSYEKL. The CDR3 has 12 amino acids. The V and J ends lost 6 bases and 6 bases respectively, with 6 bases between them. The CDR3, as DNA: TGCGCCAGCAGTCTGAGTAATTCACCCCTCCACTTT. As protein: CASSLSNSPLHF.

The genes are TRBV2 and TRBJ2-7; unclear D gene. This CDR3 region has 12 residues. V shed 2 bases and J shed 3 bases, with 5 bases lying between them. The V gene's germline CDR1 is SNHLY and CDR2 FYNNEI. CDR3 DNA: TGTGCCAGCAGTGAAACGGTCTACGAGCAGTACTTC. It codes for CASSETVYEQYF. Full variable domain (rest looked up from reference TRBV2 and TRBJ2-7): EPEVTQTPSHQVTQMGQEVILRCVPISNHLYFYWYRQILGQKVEFLVSFYNNEISEKSEIFDDQFSVERPDGSNFTLKIRSTKLEDSAMYFCASSETVYEQYFGPGTRLTVT.

The V call is TRBV7-3, the J call TRBJ2-5; D gene ambiguous. Per the germline V gene, CDR1 is SGHTA and CDR2 is FQGTGA. The CDR3 is 13 amino acids. V lost 1 base and J lost 7, with 10 bases in between. CDR3 amino acids: CASSLSSPGTQYF. The CDR3 DNA is TGTGCCAGCAGCTTAAGTAGCCCCGGGACCCAGTACTTC.

The V call is TRBV10-1, the J call TRBJ1-4; 8 bases align to TRBD1. CDR1 and CDR2 (germline): WNHNN, SYGVQD (reference sequence). The CDR3 extends over 12 amino acids. With V trimmed by 6 bases and J by 10 bases, 4 bases remained unmatched. CDR3 region: CASSPGGGKLFF. DNA of the CDR3: TGCGCCAGCAGCCCAGGGGGCGGAAAACTGTTTTTT.

J is TRBJ2-2 and V is TRBV6-5; TRBD2 might be the D (5 bases). The V and J ends lost 0 bases and 5 bases respectively, with 10 bases between them. The CDR3 length is 15 residues. Germline CDR1 reads MNHEY; CDR2 reads SVGAGI. The CDR3 DNA is TGTGCCAGCAGTTACTCTCTACGGGATACCGGGGAGCTGTTTTTT. Its protein product is CASSYSLRDTGELFF.

This chain links TRBV10-2 with TRBJ1-1; 9 bases fit TRBD1. The length of the CDR3 is 14 residues. The germline V gene has CDR1 WSHSY and CDR2 SAAADI. V was clipped by 5 bases and J by 1 base; unmatched bases: 2. The CDR3 coding sequence is TGCGCCAGCAGTTTGACAGGGGGGAACACTGAAGCTTTCTTT. This encodes CASSLTGGNTEAFF.

V is TRBV7-2 and J is TRBJ2-7, with TRBD2 matching over 8 bases. The V segment lost 6 bases and the J segment 3 bases; nucleotides outside the gene matches: 7. This CDR3 is built from 14 residues. Germline-derived CDR1 and CDR2 are SGHTA and FQGNSA. The CDR3 region is CASSYQSGSYEQYF. CDR3 sequence (DNA): TGTGCCAGCAGTTACCAGAGCGGGAGCTACGAGCAGTACTTC.

This clone turned up a few times. The chain combines TRBV19 with TRBJ1-1; TRBD1 aligns across 9 bases. Germline V gives CDR1 LNHDA, CDR2 SQIVND (reference sequence). The CDR3 is made up of 13 amino acids. V lost 7 bases, J lost 5 bases, and 5 bases stayed unmatched. CDR3 coding DNA: TGTGCCAGTAACCGGGACAGGGTAACTGAAGCTTTCTTT. Its protein product is CASNRDRVTEAFF.

This clone was detected only once. The rearrangement joins TRBV6-5 to TRBJ2-1, with D tentatively TRBD2 (5 bases). V shed 6 bases and J shed 2 bases, with 14 bases lying between them. The CDR3 runs 15 residues. Germline CDR1 and CDR2: MNHEY and SVGAGI. The CDR3 reads CASSQKEAAYNEQFF. The CDR3 nucleotides are TGTGCCAGCAGCCAGAAGGAGGCTGCCTACAATGAGCAGTTCTTC.

The chain is built from TRBV19 and TRBJ2-1, with D maybe TRBD2 (6 bases). Germline V gene lookup returns CDR1 LNHDA and CDR2 SQIVND (reference sequence). Trimming stripped 4 bases from V and 0 bases from J, with 13 bases between. The CDR3 has 16 residues. CDR3 nucleotides: TGTGCCAGTAGTAGTAGCGGTGAGAGCTCCTACAATGAGCAGTTCTTC. It translates to CASSSSGESSYNEQFF.

A remark on this clone: Other DNA sequences in the same sample also yield this CDR3. This chain joins TRBV29-1 and TRBJ2-2; D is perhaps TRBD1 (6 bases). V was clipped by 3 bases and J by 4 bases, with 15 bases between them. The CDR3 totals 15 residues. Germline CDR1 SQVTM, CDR2 ANQGSEA. The CDR3 nucleotides read TGCAGCGTTGATATACAGGGCTCGGTCACCGGGGAGCTGTTTTTT. Translation: CSVDIQGSVTGELFF.

The chain uses TRBV28 and TRBJ2-5, with 7 bases matching TRBD2. The CDR3 consists of 14 residues. Germline CDR1 and CDR2: MDHEN and SYDVKM. The junction had 3 bases not matched to a gene; V was cut back by 4 bases and J by 1 base. The CDR3 loop reads CASSSAGPQETQYF. In DNA, the CDR3 is TGTGCCAGCAGTTCAGCGGGACCCCAAGAGACCCAGTACTTC.

The rearrangement joins TRBV5-1 to TRBJ1-1; 8 nucleotides agree with TRBD1. Germline CDR1 SGHRS, CDR2 YFSETQ. This CDR3 comprises 14 residues. V lost 4 bases, J lost 4 bases, and 6 bases stayed unmatched. CDR3 sequence (DNA): TGCGCCAGCAGCCCCACAGGGGGGAGCACTGAAGCTTTCTTT. Protein sequence: CASSPTGGSTEAFF.

J is TRBJ2-7 and V is TRBV19; 9 positions agree with TRBD1. Unmatched junction bases numbered 12, after V lost 8 bases and J lost 7 bases. The V gene's germline CDR1 is LNHDA and CDR2 SQIVND (reference sequence). The CDR3 length is 14 residues. The CDR3 is CASSVGTGPYEQYF. The CDR3 DNA reads as TGTGCCAGTTCGGTGGGGACAGGGCCGTATGAGCAGTACTTC.

This clone was picked up a small number of times. The V gene is TRBV6-1, the J gene TRBJ2-2; D uncertain. From germline, CDR1 is MNHNS and CDR2 SASEGT. The V end lost 6 bases, the J end lost 6 bases, and 14 bases lay between the germline ends. The CDR3 spans 14 residues. CDR3 sequence: CASRLLGSAGELFF. CDR3 bases: TGTGCCAGCAGACTTCTCGGGTCGGCCGGGGAGCTGTTTTTT.

This rearrangement joins TRBV28 to TRBJ1-5; D is unclear. CDR1 is MDHEN, CDR2 SYDVKM, per germline. The germline V and J ends were trimmed by 10 bases and 1 base, with 17 bases remaining between them. The CDR3 covers 15 residues. DNA for the CDR3: TGTGCCACCTACGCGGCTCTCGGCAGCAATCAGCCCCAGCATTTT. It is translated as CATYAALGSNQPQHF.

The chain employs TRBV7-9 and TRBJ2-3, with D possibly TRBD2 on 6 matching bases. This CDR3 is 16 amino acids long. Between the trimmed V and J ends, which lost 5 bases and 3 bases, there was a span of 18 bases. From germline, CDR1 is SEHNR and CDR2 FQNEAQ (reference sequence). The CDR3 reads CASSPGGAGRTDTQYF. The CDR3 DNA follows: TGTGCCAGCAGCCCCGGCGGGGCAGGACGGACAGATACGCAGTATTTT. Together with reference TRBV7-9 and TRBJ2-3, the CDR3 gives the full variable domain: DTGVSQNPRHKITKRGQNVTFRCDPISEHNRLYWYRQTLGQGPEFLTYFQNEAQLEKSRLLSDRFSAERPKGSFSTLEIQRTEQGDSAMYLCASSPGGAGRTDTQYFGPGTRLTVL.

This clone was counted once. The V gene is TRBV11-3, the J gene TRBJ2-1; D is perhaps TRBD2 (6 bases). The CDR3 runs 14 residues. V lost 4 bases and J lost 3, with 10 bases in between. Per the germline V gene, CDR1 is SGHNT and CDR2 is YENEEA. Written as DNA, the CDR3 is TGTGCCAGCAGCTCAACGGGGGACTACAATGAGCAGTTCTTC. This gives the protein CASSSTGDYNEQFF.

The chain uses TRBV5-1 and TRBJ2-5; TRBD1 might be the D (6 bases). Germline loops: CDR1 SGHRS, CDR2 YFSETQ. This CDR3 has 14 residues. V gave up 3 bases and J gave up 3 bases, with 12 bases separating them. The CDR3 is CASSSGASKETQYF. The CDR3 DNA sequence: TGCGCCAGCAGCTCAGGGGCCTCAAAAGAGACCCAGTACTTC.

This rearrangement joins TRBV14 to TRBJ2-5; D remains ambiguous. The end of the DNA fits TRBJ2-7 better, so the J call may be wrong. This CDR3 comprises 15 residues. The germline gives CDR1 SGHDN, CDR2 FVKESK. The CDR3 reads CASSQAKQSSYEQYF. CDR3 coding DNA: TGTGCCAGCAGCCAAGCCAAACAGAGTTCCTACGAGCAGTACTTC.